One and the same sample provided the 27 T cell receptor beta chains below, sequenced in a study of regulatory T cells in long-lasting Graves disease (dated by TCRdb to the early 2020s). Explained via the paper, the time point label denotes: newly diagnosed GD, antithyroid drugs for less than 3 months. RNA was extracted from PBMCs in TRIzol for both TCR sequencing and RNA sequencing. To prepare the library, multiplex PCR was applied. Reads for this sample came from an Illumina HiSeq 4000. CDR3 regions were amplified by Arm-PCR with iRepertoire HTBI primers to construct TCR beta libraries. Using fastp trimming at Q25 and MiXCR clonotype assembly, TCRdb reanalyzed the public sequencing data and kept in-frame beta chains. Merged by CDR3 protein, the rows form single entries marked with the most common genes and DNA. Within this sample are hundreds of thousands of distinct CDR3 sequences, with 15% to 20% of them counted one time only. The ten most abundant clones make up 15% to 20% of the sample.

The same data also contributed to another study, on T cells in Graves' hyperthyroidism and ophthalmopathy.

The input for sequencing was peripheral blood mononuclear cells (PBMCs), taken at new diagnosis, from a patient treated with antithyroid drugs. These receptors all come from a young woman with Graves disease. Donor details come from another sample of the same person, matched by shared clones.

This clonotype has ten or more counts. This rearrangement joins TRBV12-3 or TRBV12-4 to TRBJ1-5; 7 bases are shared with TRBD1. CDR3 length: 16 amino acids. Trimming took 1 base from V and 0 from J; bases not matched to a gene: 3. CDR3 loop: CASSLGTGTSNQPQHF. Written as DNA, the CDR3 is TGTGCCAGCAGTTTAGGGACAGGAACTAGCAATCAGCCCCAGCATTTT.

This clonotype was detected ten times or more. This chain links TRBV7-2 with TRBJ2-7, with D uncertain. Germline values: CDR1 SGHTA, CDR2 FQGNSA. V was shortened by 7 bases and J by 5 bases, with 12 bases between the two germline ends. The CDR3 length is 12 residues. As DNA, the CDR3 is TGTGCCAGCACCCGGAATAACAACGAGCAGTACTTC. Protein sequence: CASTRNNNEQYF. Full variable domain (rest looked up from reference TRBV7-2 and TRBJ2-7): GAGVSQSPSNKVTEKGKDVELRCDPISGHTALYWYRQSLGQGLEFLIYFQGNSAPDKSGLPSDRFSAERTGGSVSTLTIQRTQQEDSAVYLCASTRNNNEQYFGPGTRLTVT.

This clonotype was picked up a small number of times. The chain combines TRBV3-1 with TRBJ2-2; 13 bases match TRBD2. The germline V gene has CDR1 LGHDT and CDR2 YNNKEL (reference sequence). The CDR3 runs to 17 residues. The ends lost 4 bases at V and 6 bases at J; junction bases unmatched: 8. CDR3 sequence: CASSPGTSGIGAGELFF. The CDR3 bases are TGTGCCAGCAGCCCCGGGACTAGCGGGATAGGTGCCGGGGAGCTGTTTTTT. The full variable domain, in which reference TRBV3-1 and TRBJ2-2 provide the parts outside the CDR3, is DTAVSQTPKYLVTQMGNDKSIKCEQNLGHDTMYWYKQDSKKFLKIMFSYNNKELIINETVPNRFSPKSPDKAHLNLHINSLELGDSAVYFCASSPGTSGIGAGELFFGEGSRLTVL.

This clonotype was counted only a few times. The chain employs TRBV7-3 and TRBJ2-2; tentative D call: TRBD1 (6 bases). This CDR3 region has 13 residues. V was cut by 3 bases and J by 8 bases, with 10 bases left in between. Looked up from germline, CDR1 is SGHTA and CDR2 is FQGTGA. The CDR3 spells CASSFDRRGELFF. CDR3 in DNA: TGTGCCAGCAGCTTCGACAGGAGGGGGGAGCTGTTTTTT.

This clonotype appeared many times. As DNA, the CDR3 is TGTGCCAGCAATGGGATAGCGGGGGGGGGAGAGACCCAGTACTTC. Translation: CASNGIAGGGETQYF. The chain combines TRBV2 with TRBJ2-5, with 11 bases fitting TRBD2. Germline CDR1 reads SNHLY; CDR2 reads FYNNEI. The ends lost 7 bases at V and 4 bases at J; junction bases unmatched: 8. This CDR3 has 15 amino acids.

The CDR3 region has the DNA TGTGCCAGTAGTATAGAGAAAGGGCAGAAACGTGGCTACACCTTC. Amino acids: CASSIEKGQKRGYTF. V and J are TRBV19 and TRBJ1-2; D not certain. Deletions cut 0 bases from V and 7 bases from J, with 15 bases between. The CDR3 is 15 residues long. Germline V CDR1 and CDR2: LNHDA, SQIVND (reference sequence). The variable domain in full, with the rest retrieved from reference TRBV19 and TRBJ1-2, is DGGITQSPKYLFRKEGQNVTLSCEQNLNHDAMYWYRQDPGQGLRLIYYSQIVNDFQKGDIAEGYSVSREKKESFPLTVTSAQKNPTAFYLCASSIEKGQKRGYTFGSGTRLTVV.

This clonotype was found a few times. The J gene is TRBJ1-1, the V gene TRBV10-3; no clear D gene. CDR1 is ENHRY and CDR2 is SYGVKD in the germline V gene. Trimming removed 2 bases from V and 8 bases from J, with 15 bases in between. This CDR3 comprises 14 residues. The CDR3 loop is CAISEEGAPSEAFF. The CDR3 nucleotides are TGTGCCATCAGTGAGGAGGGAGCCCCTTCCGAAGCTTTCTTT.

The J gene is TRBJ2-3, the V gene TRBV27; D gene uncertain. The V gene's germline CDR1 is MNHEY and CDR2 SMNVEV (reference sequence). The CDR3 contains 17 residues. The V gene lost 1 base and the J gene lost 0 bases, with 14 bases spanning the gap. The DNA of the CDR3 is TGTGCCAGCAGTTTATTAGGGAAGACTGAGAGCACAGATACGCAGTATTTT. Translating gives CASSLLGKTESTDTQYF.

As concerns this clonotype: Given a much more abundant clone one base away, this may be a read error. The chain couples TRBV2 to TRBJ1-6; tentatively, D is TRBD1 (6 bases). Germline values: CDR1 SNHLY, CDR2 FYNNEI. This CDR3 comprises 15 residues. V lost 3 bases and J lost 12, with 18 bases in between. The DNA of the CDR3 is TGTGCCAGCAGTGAGGAGACAGGAGGGCATTTACCCCTCCACTTT. Amino acid sequence: CASSEETGGHLPLHF.

This clonotype was seen ten or more times. V and J are TRBV7-2 and TRBJ1-5, with 9 bases fitting TRBD1. V shed 5 bases, J shed 6 bases, and the junction held 11 bases outside the gene matches. The germline V gene encodes CDR1 SGHTA and CDR2 FQGNSA. There are 16 residues in the CDR3. CDR3 nucleotides: TGTGCCAGCAGCAAAATCCCACAGGGGGCATCTCAGCCCCAGCATTTT. Translating gives CASSKIPQGASQPQHF.

This clonotype was recorded a few times. The chain uses TRBV3-1 and TRBJ1-2; D unclear. Germline CDR1 is LGHDT and CDR2 is YNNKEL (reference sequence). The CDR3 has 12 amino acids. The V and J ends lost 4 bases and 6 bases respectively, with 9 bases between them. The CDR3 loop is CASSPGLHGYTF. The CDR3 nucleotides read TGTGCCAGCAGCCCTGGCCTACATGGCTACACCTTC.

This clonotype was counted many times. The chain has TRBV2 and TRBJ2-7; D call uncertain. The CDR3 length is 11 residues. Trimming stripped 6 bases from V and 6 bases from J, with 9 bases between. Germline CDR1 reads SNHLY; CDR2 reads FYNNEI. DNA for the CDR3: TGTGCCAGCAGCTTAATCGGCGAGCAGTACTTC. It encodes CASSLIGEQYF.

The gene calls are TRBV5-6 and TRBJ2-7; a weak D match, TRBD2 (6 bases). V was trimmed by 3 bases and J by 6 bases, leaving 13 bases between them. The CDR3 has 13 residues. Germline CDR1 SGHDT, CDR2 YYEEEE. CDR3 nucleotides: TGTGCCAGCAGCTCGGGACTTCCCGGCGAGCAGTACTTC. As protein: CASSSGLPGEQYF.

This clonotype was recorded at least ten times. The rearrangement joins TRBV25-1 to TRBJ1-4; possible D gene TRBD1, 5 bases. The V and J ends lost 3 bases and 7 bases respectively, with 12 bases between them. The germline V gene encodes CDR1 MGHDK and CDR2 SYGVNS. The CDR3 is made up of 14 amino acids. Here the CDR3 reads CASSEGGRGEKLFF. For the CDR3, the DNA is TGTGCCAGCAGTGAGGGAGGGAGGGGTGAAAAACTGTTTTTT.

This clonotype was counted at least ten times. Here the CDR3 reads CASGGDREGSYF. Here the CDR3 DNA reads TGTGCCAGCGGGGGCGACAGAGAGGGAAGTTACTTC. This chain links TRBV28 with TRBJ2-7; D possibly corresponds to TRBD1 (6 bases). Between the trimmed V and J ends, which lost 8 bases and 13 bases, there was a span of 21 bases. The germline V gene encodes CDR1 MDHEN and CDR2 SYDVKM. This CDR3 spans 12 amino acids. Based on the CDR3 plus reference TRBV28 and TRBJ2-7, the full variable domain is DVKVTQSSRYLVKRTGEKVFLECVQDMDHENMFWYRQDPGLGLRLIYFSYDVKMKEKGDIPEGYSVSREKKERFSLILESASTNQTSMYLCASGGDREGSYFGPGTRLTVT.

In this sample, this clonotype turned up many times. V usage is TRBV7-8 and J usage is TRBJ2-1; maybe TRBD2 (5 bases). The CDR3 has 17 amino acids. Germline V gives CDR1 SGHVS, CDR2 FQNEAQ. Trimming left V 0 bases short and J 6 bases short, with 18 bases between. As DNA, the CDR3 is TGTGCCAGCAGCTTAGCGCTCTCGGTTCTAGCCTTCAATGAGCAGTTCTTC. Translated, it gives CASSLALSVLAFNEQFF. Based on the CDR3 plus reference TRBV7-8 and TRBJ2-1, the full variable domain is GAGVSQSPRYKVAKRGQDVALRCDPISGHVSLFWYQQALGQGPEFLTYFQNEAQLDKSGLPSDRFFAERPEGSVSTLKIQRTQQEDSAVYLCASSLALSVLAFNEQFFGPGTRLTVL.

The rearrangement joins TRBV6-2 or TRBV6-3 to TRBJ2-3; D possibly corresponds to TRBD2 (6 bases). Trimming removed 5 bases from V and 6 bases from J, with 12 bases in between. CDR1 is MNHEY, CDR2 SVGEGT, per germline. The CDR3 runs 13 residues. This chain's CDR3 is CASSEQRADTQYF. The DNA of the CDR3 is TGTGCCAGCAGTGAGCAGCGGGCTGATACGCAGTATTTT.

This clonotype came up many times. The V and J genes are TRBV20-1 and TRBJ2-3; D is ambiguous. CDR1 is DFQATT, CDR2 SNEGSKA, per germline (reference sequence). The CDR3 totals 12 residues. Trimming removed 0 bases from V and 5 bases from J, with 6 bases in between. CDR3 DNA: TGCAGTGCTAGAGATGCTGAAGATACGCAGTATTTT. Its translation is CSARDAEDTQYF.

V is TRBV4-1 and J is TRBJ1-4; 11 bases fit TRBD1. CDR3 length equals 16 residues. J lost 7 bases, V lost 4 bases, and 8 bases had no gene match. The germline CDR1 and CDR2 sequences are MGHRA and YSYEKL. CDR3 amino acids: CASSLLDGTGGEKLFF. For the CDR3, the DNA is TGCGCCAGCAGCCTCCTTGACGGGACAGGGGGTGAAAAACTGTTTTTT.

In this sample, this clonotype turned up many times. The gene calls are TRBV5-1 and TRBJ1-5, with D maybe TRBD1 (5 bases). The length of the CDR3 is 14 residues. V dropped 5 bases and J dropped 6 bases, with 15 bases sitting between them. Germline loops: CDR1 SGHRS, CDR2 YFSETQ. CDR3: CASSWGDPIQPQHF. The CDR3, as DNA: TGCGCCAGCAGTTGGGGGGACCCCATTCAGCCCCAGCATTTT.

The rearrangement links TRBV9 to TRBJ1-6; the match to TRBD1 covers 8 bases. Per germline, CDR1 SGDLS and CDR2 YYNGEE. V trimming: 6 bases; J trimming: 9 bases; junction bases outside the gene matches: 17. This CDR3 is built from 17 residues. The CDR3 region has the DNA TGTGCCAGCACCAAGACCTCCGGACAGGGCCCCTTTTCACCCCTCCACTTT. Protein product: CASTKTSGQGPFSPLHF.

The chain links TRBV30 to TRBJ1-1, with 12 nucleotides matching TRBD1. V lost 3 bases and J lost 11; bases outside the gene matches: 10. This CDR3 has 14 residues. Germline V CDR1 and CDR2: GTSNPN, SVGIG (reference sequence). CDR3 DNA: TGTGCCTGGAGAGGGGGACAGGGGGCGTTTAGGGCTTTCTTT. Translation gives CAWRGGQGAFRAFF. The full variable domain, with the rest looked up from reference TRBV30 and TRBJ1-1, is SQTIHQWPATLVQPVGSPLSLECTVEGTSNPNLYWYRQAAGRGLQLLFYSVGIGQISSEVPQNLSASRPQDRQFILSSKKLLLSDSGFYLCAWRGGQGAFRAFFGQGTRLTVV.

This clonotype was recorded at least ten times. V usage is TRBV27 and J usage is TRBJ2-3, with a tentative D call TRBD2 (5 bases). This CDR3 has 14 residues. CDR1 MNHEY and CDR2 SMNVEV come from the germline V gene (reference sequence). Trimming pared 3 bases from V and 2 bases from J, leaving 9 bases between. CDR3 sequence (DNA): TGTGCCAGCAGTTTTGGCCGGGACACAGATACGCAGTATTTT. The encoded protein is CASSFGRDTDTQYF.

This clonotype was counted ten times or more. This chain joins TRBV11-2 and TRBJ1-1; unclear D gene. Germline CDR1 reads SGHAT; CDR2 reads FQNNGV. There are 12 residues in the CDR3. Trimming left V 8 bases short and J 6 bases short, with 13 bases between. The CDR3 region has the DNA TGTGCCAGCCAAGGGTTCTCAGCTGAAGCTTTCTTT. This sequence encodes CASQGFSAEAFF.

This clonotype occurred many times. V and J are TRBV7-9 and TRBJ1-4; 8 nucleotides agree with TRBD1. The CDR3 spans 15 residues. Germline CDR1 reads SEHNR; CDR2 reads FQNEAQ (reference sequence). Trimming removed 4 bases from V and 8 bases from J; junction bases left unmatched: 9. The CDR3, as DNA: TGTGCCAGCAGCTGGTGGACAGGGAGGTTGGAAAAACTGTTTTTT. This gives the protein CASSWWTGRLEKLFF.

This chain uses TRBV7-9 with TRBJ1-6; D ambiguous. Germline CDR1 is SEHNR and CDR2 is FQNEAQ (reference sequence). V lost 1 base and J 6 bases, leaving 4 bases between the germline ends. The CDR3 extends over 13 amino acids. CDR3 sequence: CASSLDANSPLHF. In DNA, the CDR3 is TGTGCCAGCAGCTTAGATGCTAATTCACCCCTCCACTTT.

In this sample, this clonotype turned up a few times. The rearrangement links TRBV20-1 to TRBJ2-7; no clear D gene. The V end lost 5 bases, the J end lost 9 bases, and 20 bases lay between the germline ends. This CDR3 has 13 residues. Germline V gene sequence: CDR1 DFQATT, CDR2 SNEGSKA (reference sequence). The CDR3 nucleotides read TGCAGTGCTCTCACCCTCGGACCCGCCGGGCAGTACTTC. Protein sequence: CSALTLGPAGQYF.